This TCR beta chain was sequenced during a study of cytomegalovirus exposure and HLA in healthy donors. This clone was detected a few times. Its specificity is not known. Germline CDR1 reads SGHNT; CDR2 reads YYREEE (reference sequence). Trimming took 5 bases from V and 8 from J; bases not matched to a gene: 7. The CDR3 spans 15 residues. PCR employed 60 Vbeta and 13 Jbeta primers. Using immunoSEQ multiplex PCR, the repertoire was profiled, and TCRdb retains in-frame clones only, with some absent. The repertoire consists of 160,000 or so clones, with roughly 80% occurring once and the leading ten covering 2% to 2.5%. Sampled while nominally healthy, donors likely had unrecorded immune exposures. Study-level findings and limits: Later examination showed HLA-associated TCR beta chains had greater clonal expansion than equally common others.

The source is a man aged 60 to 75 in good health and CMV-seronegative. The genes are TRBV5-4 and TRBJ2-1; 13 nucleotides align to TRBD2. Source material: PBMCs. The CDR3 DNA follows: TGTGCCAGCAGGCCGGGACTAGCGGGAATCGATGAGCAGTTCTTC. Translation: CASRPGLAGIDEQFF.